The present entry profiles one T cell receptor beta chain with its context. Its cognate antigen is unknown. This CDR3 has 13 amino acids. Looked up from germline, CDR1 is MGHRA and CDR2 is YSYEKL. V shed 1 base and J shed 6 bases, with 9 bases lying between them. The sample comes from a study of cytomegalovirus exposure and HLA in healthy donors. Whole-study context: The 90 to 150 validation repertoires, a later analysis reported, used the same platform as the 700 or so repertoires from the first cohort. Study observations and caveats: Specificity of three CMV-associated chains for CMV antigens was verified in vitro. Later, an analysis found that TCR clusters from the first cohort tended to co-occur in the 95 to 150 validation repertoires. The study labeled roughly 160 TCR beta chains cytomegalovirus-associated.

The protocol was immunoSEQ multiplex PCR, while the TCRdb copy is restricted to in-frame clones and leaves out a portion. This table has 150,000 to 200,000 clones, around nine tenths appearing once. The receptor was isolated from a woman in her twenties or thirties in good health and CMV-seronegative. Sequencing input: PBMCs. The rearrangement uses TRBV4-1 and TRBJ1-2; the D is unclear. This CDR3 is CASSQVGVDGYTF. The CDR3, as DNA: TGCGCCAGCAGCCAAGTCGGGGTCGATGGCTACACCTTC.